This section outlines one T cell receptor (beta chain) sequence together with its context. Its recognized antigen is unknown. One base away there is no much larger clone; base qualities are not given. The immunoSEQ Assay, a bias-controlled multiplex PCR, was used to amplify TCRbeta CDR3 regions from genomic DNA. Under the source paper's analysis protocol: The number of nucleated cells in each sample was estimated by amplification of reference gene primers within the assay. To quantify the absolute abundance of each unique TCRbeta CDR3 rearrangement, sequence reads were collapsed and filtered. Productive Simpson clonality was computed per sample as the square root of Simpson's diversity index over productive rearrangements. TCRdb re-hosts the immuneACCESS table, in-frame sequences only. Its copies lack some clones; in the studies checked, an unresolved V gene accounts for under half of them, and the cause for the rest is not known. Clonal size and the V and J genes are those of that table, whereas D and trimming came from the DNA. The sample table holds a few hundred thousand clones, of which 88% were seen once. Of the sample, over 6% is held by the ten largest clones.

This sample is drawn from a study of blood T cell repertoires in COVID-19 (dated by TCRdb to the early 2020s). Regarding the research as a whole: Samples covering the acute and convalescent phases of COVID-19 were provided by collaborators in the United States, Italy and Spain. Nearly every sample came with metadata listing a de-identified subject ID, COVID-19 status, age in years and sex. The material from the prospective study consisted of cDNA or gDNA derived from T cells, B-cell-depleted T cells, or PBMCs. Subjects who had been exposed to COVID-19, were actively infected with it, or had recovered from it provided the deeply sampled blood TCRbeta repertoires that made up the dataset. Where available, HLA class I and class II types were taken from metadata supplied by the sample provider and were not determined by assay-based typing. The samples were drawn from two sources: the first 160 participants of the ongoing ImmuneRACE study, and 1,000 to 1,500 subjects contributed by 6 global collaborators. The repertoires were released in a freely available public database intended as a resource for research on the immune response to SARS-CoV-2.

The CDR3 goes from the cysteine to the phenylalanine over 15 residues. Left in the record is the CDR3 DNA by itself, 45 bases read in frame from the first base. V is cut back by 4 bases and J by 4 bases, with 5 bases in the junction unmatched. CDR1 LNHDA and CDR2 SQIVND are derived from the germline V gene (reference sequence). What the authors observed across the whole study: How much clinical and demographic metadata was included differed by source and by participant, and the metadata was provided uncurated.

Samples from volunteer blood donors who had recovered from COVID-19 were contributed by a second Seattle source. The collaborating institutions used their own protocols to collect whole blood in K2EDTA tubes. For TCRbeta analysis, collaborators shipped samples in one of three forms: frozen whole blood, isolated PBMCs, or DNA extracted from either of those sample types. The chain is made from TRBV19 and TRBJ1-2; 11 bases in the middle match TRBD1. The source is a woman aged 25 to 39 who had recovered from COVID-19. The sample consisted of peripheral blood. The CDR3 reads CASSTRDRGSYGYTF. The nucleotide sequence reads TGTGCCAGTAGTACCCGGGACAGGGGGAGCTATGGCTACACCTTC.